Detailed here is one TCR beta chain. The target antigen is unknown. This CDR3 is 16 amino acids long. Per germline, CDR1 MDHEN and CDR2 SYDVKM. V was pared by 6 bases and J by 2 bases, with 7 bases of the junction left unmatched. In building TCR beta libraries, iRepertoire HTBI primers were used together with Arm-PCR of CDR3 regions. MiXCR, run by TCRdb on the multiplex PCR reads, gives a single entry per CDR3 protein. In the table there are roughly 500,000 distinct CDR3 sequences, 22% of which are singletons. Time point of the sample: persistent/refractory GD, antithyroid drugs over 5 years with positive TRAb. The authors made the TCR library using RNA they extracted from PBMCs. This record comes from a study of regulatory T cells in long-lasting Graves disease. Study-wide points: Patients with persistent disease showed a bias toward TRBV28, TRBJ1-2 and TRBJ2-5.

This chain connects TRBV28 to TRBJ2-1; 10 bases align to TRBD1. This TCR derives from a female donor with Graves disease. The specimen comprised peripheral blood mononuclear cells (PBMCs), sampled when the disease was refractory, from a patient treated with antithyroid drugs. In DNA form, the CDR3 reads TGTGCCAGCAGCACCGGGACAGGGGAGGCCTACAATGAGCAGTTCTTC. It translates to CASSTGTGEAYNEQFF.